Listed here are 16 T cell receptor beta chains from one sample, sequenced in a study of blood T cell repertoires in COVID-19. Generated by immunoSEQ multiplex PCR, the TCRdb table keeps only in-frame clones and is missing some. The repertoire consists of approximately 500,000 clones, with 70% to 90% occurring once and the leading ten covering roughly 7.4%. Sequencing used peripheral blood. These receptors were taken from a woman aged 45-65 years with COVID-19, enrolled during active disease.

The chain combines TRBV19 with TRBJ1-2; 8 nucleotides match TRBD1. Germline assignment: CDR1 LNHDA and CDR2 SQIVND (reference sequence). Trimming cost V 5 bases and J 8 bases; bases outside gene matches: 16. The CDR3 totals 16 residues. The CDR3 region has the DNA TGTGCCAGTAGTCCCAAGGGCCTGGACAGGGCCCGGGGCTACACCTTC. Protein product: CASSPKGLDRARGYTF.

Here the CDR3 reads CASSRTSSGNTIYF. In DNA form, the CDR3 reads TGTGCCAGCAGCCGGACATCATCTGGAAACACCATATATTTT. The rearrangement joins TRBV11-1 to TRBJ1-3, with a weak D call TRBD1 (5 bases). The CDR3 totals 14 residues. Trimming left V 5 bases short and J 1 base short, with 9 bases between. Germline V CDR1 and CDR2: SGHAT, FQDESV (reference sequence).

This clone was seen a handful of times. The V and J genes are TRBV6-5 and TRBJ1-1; possible D gene TRBD1, 5 bases. This CDR3 region has 13 residues. Germline assignment: CDR1 MNHEY and CDR2 SVGAGI. V lost 4 bases and J lost 3, with 9 bases in between. CDR3 coding DNA: TGTGCCAGCAGTTTCGGGGGAGACACTGAAGCTTTCTTT. This encodes CASSFGGDTEAFF.

The CDR3 DNA follows: TGCGCCAGCAGCTTAGCGGGGGGTGAGTGGAATGAGCAGTTCTTC. This translates into CASSLAGGEWNEQFF. The chain recombines TRBV5-1 with TRBJ2-1, with TRBD2 matching over 9 bases. The CDR3 has 15 amino acids. Trimming cost V 2 bases and J 7 bases; bases outside gene matches: 7. Germline values: CDR1 SGHRS, CDR2 YFSETQ.

The chain carries TRBV3-1 (or the pseudogene TRBV3-2) and TRBJ2-1, with D possibly matching TRBD1 (7 bases). Germline-derived CDR1 and CDR2 are LGHDT and YNNKEL (reference sequence). The CDR3 totals 15 residues. Trimming removed 2 bases from V and 7 bases from J, with 15 bases in between. The CDR3 DNA sequence: TGTGCCAGCAGCCAATCCCCCCAGGGGGGAAATGAGCAGTTCTTC. Amino acid sequence: CASSQSPQGGNEQFF.

The chain joins TRBV12-3 or TRBV12-4 to TRBJ2-7; 7 positions match TRBD2. With 4 bases clipped from V and 7 bases from J, the junction kept 4 bases outside the gene matches. CDR3 length: 12 residues. The CDR3: CASSYSGPEQYF. The CDR3, as DNA: TGTGCCAGCAGTTATAGCGGGCCGGAGCAGTACTTC.

On this clone: Sequence at one end of the junction differs from germline and may be a read error. Within the sample, other DNA sequences also encode this same CDR3. The V call is TRBV4-1, the J call TRBJ1-2, with 11 bases matching TRBD1. From germline, CDR1 is MGHRA and CDR2 YSYEKL. CDR3 size: 14 residues. The DNA of the CDR3 is TGCGCCAGCAGTCAAGGACAGGGGGCGGTAGGCTACACCTTC. Amino acid sequence: CASSQGQGAVGYTF.

The gene calls are TRBV5-4 and TRBJ2-7; possible D gene TRBD2, 6 bases. Looked up from germline, CDR1 is SGHNT and CDR2 is YYREEE (reference sequence). The CDR3 consists of 14 residues. The V and J ends lost 1 base and 5 bases respectively, with 13 bases between them. This CDR3 reads CASSLKVSGDEQYF. In DNA, the CDR3 is TGTGCCAGCAGCTTGAAGGTTAGCGGAGACGAGCAGTACTTC.

The V gene is TRBV7-9, the J gene TRBJ2-1, with 11 bases lining up with TRBD2. The ends lost 6 bases at V and 7 bases at J; junction bases unmatched: 5. Germline CDR1 and CDR2: SEHNR and FQNEAQ (reference sequence). The CDR3 loop spans 14 amino acids. CDR3 sequence (DNA): TGTGCCAGCAGACCGACTAGCGGGGAGAATGAGCAGTTCTTC. Translation: CASRPTSGENEQFF. Full variable domain (missing parts from reference TRBV7-9 and TRBJ2-1): DTGVSQNPRHKITKRGQNVTFRCDPISEHNRLYWYRQTLGQGPEFLTYFQNEAQLEKSRLLSDRFSAERPKGSFSTLEIQRTEQGDSAMYLCASRPTSGENEQFFGPGTRLTVL.

The chain has TRBV12-3 or TRBV12-4 and TRBJ1-1; tentative D call: TRBD1 (5 bases). The CDR3 has 13 residues. V was cut by 3 bases and J by 11 bases, with 16 bases left in between. For the CDR3, the DNA is TGTGCCAGCAGTTTTGGTGCAGGGACTAGGGCTTTCTTT. Translated, it gives CASSFGAGTRAFF.

This clone was picked up many times. The V and J genes are TRBV7-6 and TRBJ1-3, with TRBD1 identical over 9 bases. The CDR3 loop spans 19 amino acids. From germline, CDR1 is SGHVS and CDR2 FNYEAQ. V gave up 4 bases and J gave up 3 bases; unmatched junction bases: 16. CDR3 protein: CASSSRPGQGPPNGNTIYF. The CDR3 DNA sequence: TGTGCCAGCAGCTCGCGTCCGGGACAGGGCCCGCCGAATGGAAACACCATATATTTT.

V gene TRBV12-5 combines with J gene TRBJ1-1; 8 bases align to TRBD1. The germline gives CDR1 LGHNT, CDR2 FRNRAP. The CDR3 covers 13 residues. The V segment lost 6 bases and the J segment 5 bases; nucleotides outside the gene matches: 5. CDR3 sequence reads: CASGSNRGTEAFF. CDR3 bases: TGTGCTAGTGGGTCGAACAGGGGGACTGAAGCTTTCTTT.

The gene calls are TRBV12-3 or TRBV12-4 and TRBJ1-1; the D gene is possibly TRBD1 (6 bases). CDR3 length: 13 amino acids. Trimming took off 6 bases at V and 2 bases at J, with 10 bases between the two ends. The CDR3 spells CASSWDKNTEAFF. CDR3 DNA: TGTGCCAGCAGCTGGGACAAAAACACTGAAGCTTTCTTT.

The chain links TRBV2 to TRBJ2-7; D perhaps matches TRBD1 (5 bases). Trimming removed 8 bases from V and 1 base from J, with 12 bases in between. From germline, CDR1 is SNHLY and CDR2 FYNNEI. The CDR3 runs to 13 residues. CDR3 sequence: CASRLDSSYEQYF. The CDR3 region has the DNA TGTGCCAGCCGCCTCGACAGTTCCTACGAGCAGTACTTC.

The chain carries TRBV11-3 and TRBJ2-1; 9 bases align to TRBD1. V was clipped by 5 bases and J by 9 bases; unmatched bases: 5. CDR3 size: 13 residues. CDR1 and CDR2 from the germline V gene are SGHNT and YENEEA. The CDR3 is CASSVGTGTEQFF. The CDR3 nucleotides are TGTGCCAGCAGCGTCGGGACAGGGACTGAGCAGTTCTTC.

This sequence joins TRBV3-1 (or the pseudogene TRBV3-2) and TRBJ2-5, with 12 bases that match TRBD2. This CDR3 has 19 amino acids. V was pared by 0 bases and J by 4 bases, with 12 bases of the junction left unmatched. Germline-derived CDR1 and CDR2 are LGHDT and YNNKEL (reference sequence). The CDR3 sequence: CASSQDVLLAGGPGETQYF. The CDR3 nucleotides read TGTGCCAGCAGCCAAGATGTCCTCCTAGCGGGGGGGCCTGGAGAGACCCAGTACTTC.